This T cell receptor beta chain appears in the sequencing data of a study of a mutant IDH1 vaccine in newly diagnosed glioma. With respect to this clone: Its antigen remains unknown.

The CDR3 runs to 13 residues. The germline V gene has CDR1 SGHRS and CDR2 YFSETQ. Between the trimmed V and J ends, which lost 0 bases and 8 bases, there was a span of 11 bases. This sample's time point: week 5, during vaccination. Vaccination comprised doses that each held 300 ug of mutant IDH1 20-mer peptide, plus topical imiquimod. Tumors from donors were new WHO grade 3 or 4 IDH1-mutant astrocytomas with ATRX loss. Generated by immunoSEQ multiplex PCR, the TCRdb table keeps only in-frame clones and is missing some. The profile shows over 45,000 clones, 84% of them singletons. This sequence joins TRBV5-1 and TRBJ1-2; D might be TRBD1 (6 bases). This clonotype originated in a woman aged 45 to 65 with glioma. The sample consisted of PBMCs, taken from a glioma patient whose treatment included an IDH1 peptide vaccine. The CDR3 DNA is TGCGCCAGCAGCTTGGTAGGGGGAAGGGGCTACACCTTC. Its protein product is CASSLVGGRGYTF. The variable domain in full, completed from reference TRBV5-1 and TRBJ1-2, reads KAGVTQTPRYLIKTRGQQVTLSCSPISGHRSVSWYQQTPGQGLQFLFEYFSETQRNKGNFPGRFSGRQFSNSRSEMNVSTLELGDSALYLCASSLVGGRGYTFGSGTRLTVV.